One T cell receptor (beta chain) is described in this entry. Its antigen remains undetermined. One base away there is no much larger clone; base qualities are not given. PBMCs were isolated by Ficoll-Paque density gradient centrifugation. These data come from a study of T-cell memory formation after mild COVID-19 (dated by TCRdb to 2020 to 2022). Describing the broader study: TCR sequence clusters from the two donors were largely donor specific. T-cell clones expanding and contracting after mild COVID-19 in two donors were tracked by longitudinal TCRalpha and TCRbeta repertoire sequencing. The cohort comprised two young, previously healthy adult volunteers, one female and one male. Overall study outcomes, separate from this receptor: Some responding clones were detected in pre-infection memory, which suggested that pre-existing cross-reactive memory T cells had joined the SARS-CoV-2 response. Clones that contracted from day 15 to 85 showed balanced CD4/CD8 phenotypes, whereas a second wave of clones that expanded from day 15 to 37 leaned towards CD4+. SARS-CoV-2 specificity of the second-wave clones peaking on day 37 was not confirmed. Only a couple of mild cases were covered in the study, and larger cohorts including severe cases with pre-infection samples were considered necessary. Contracting CD4+ clones appeared mostly in the CM and EM memory subsets, whereas CD8+ clones were enriched in EMRA.

Reads for this sample came from an Illumina NovaSeq 6000. cDNA libraries for TCRalpha and TCRbeta were prepared by 5'RACE using constant-segment primers, with sample barcodes and unique molecular identifiers added. Trizol reagent was used to extract RNA from every sample. Libraries were amplified in two PCR steps, with a second sample barcode and Illumina TruSeq adapters added in the second step. Sequencing of the libraries was done on an Illumina NovaSeq, producing 2 x 150 bp paired-end reads. On the study's bioinformatics: With migec v1.2.7, reads were demultiplexed and then collapsed into UMI-guided consensus sequences. Using mixcr v2.1.11, the UMI consensuses were aligned to TRA and TRB V and J templates and assembled into clonotypes. Expanded or contracted clonotypes were those called significant by both edgeR and NoisET, with noise models trained on biological replicates. For edgeR calls, the thresholds were a false discovery rate-adjusted p below 0.01 and a log2 fold-change of 1. As an exploratory analysis of dynamics, PCA with hierarchical clustering was applied to max-normalized trajectories of the 1000 most abundant clonotypes. The CD4 or CD8 phenotype of responding clones was assigned using the separately sequenced CD4+ and CD8+ repertoires. TCRdb reran the public reads through fastp at Q25 and MiXCR, keeping productive beta chains. Identical CDR3 protein sequences are pooled into one entry, listed with their most common genes and DNA. The V and J calls shown here were made by TCRdb, not taken from the authors' results. This sample comprises a few hundred thousand distinct CDR3 sequences, approximately 16% of them detected only once. Roughly a fifth of the sample is held by the ten biggest clonotypes.

The sequencing sample was made of PBMCs or a T cell subset sorted from them (not recorded which). The receptor was isolated from a man between 18 and 29 years old who had mild COVID-19 (a few samples of this study predate the infection). The sample titles of this study are shuffled in the database, so cell type and time point are left out; the donor was told from shared clones.

The nucleotide sequence reads as follows: TGCGCCAGCAGCTGGGGACAGGATAGCAATCAGCCCCAGCATTTT. The translation is CASSWGQDSNQPQHF. The chain employs TRBV5-1 and TRBJ1-5, with 8 bases aligning to TRBD1. The CDR3 runs 15 amino acids, cysteine and phenylalanine included. The entry retains the CDR3 DNA only, 45 bases that are in frame from base 1. According to the germline V gene, CDR1 reads SGHRS and CDR2 reads YFSETQ. Clipping removes 3 bases from V and 0 bases from J, with 2 as the unmatched junction base count.